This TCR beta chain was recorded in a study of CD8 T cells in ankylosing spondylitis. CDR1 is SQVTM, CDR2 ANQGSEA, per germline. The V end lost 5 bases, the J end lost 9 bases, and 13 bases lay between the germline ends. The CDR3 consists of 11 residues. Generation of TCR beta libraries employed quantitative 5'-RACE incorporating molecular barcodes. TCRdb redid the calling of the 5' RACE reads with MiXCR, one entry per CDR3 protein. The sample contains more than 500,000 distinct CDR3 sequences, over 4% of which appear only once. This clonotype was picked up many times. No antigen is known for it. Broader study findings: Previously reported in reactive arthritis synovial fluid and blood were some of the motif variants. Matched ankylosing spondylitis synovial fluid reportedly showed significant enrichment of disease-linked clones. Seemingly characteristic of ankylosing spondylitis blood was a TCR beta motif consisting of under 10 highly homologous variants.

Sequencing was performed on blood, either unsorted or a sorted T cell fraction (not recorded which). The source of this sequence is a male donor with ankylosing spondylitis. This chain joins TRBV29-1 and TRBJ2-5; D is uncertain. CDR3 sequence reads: CSVYIPPSQYF. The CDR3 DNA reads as TGCAGCGTTTACATTCCCCCTTCCCAGTACTTC.